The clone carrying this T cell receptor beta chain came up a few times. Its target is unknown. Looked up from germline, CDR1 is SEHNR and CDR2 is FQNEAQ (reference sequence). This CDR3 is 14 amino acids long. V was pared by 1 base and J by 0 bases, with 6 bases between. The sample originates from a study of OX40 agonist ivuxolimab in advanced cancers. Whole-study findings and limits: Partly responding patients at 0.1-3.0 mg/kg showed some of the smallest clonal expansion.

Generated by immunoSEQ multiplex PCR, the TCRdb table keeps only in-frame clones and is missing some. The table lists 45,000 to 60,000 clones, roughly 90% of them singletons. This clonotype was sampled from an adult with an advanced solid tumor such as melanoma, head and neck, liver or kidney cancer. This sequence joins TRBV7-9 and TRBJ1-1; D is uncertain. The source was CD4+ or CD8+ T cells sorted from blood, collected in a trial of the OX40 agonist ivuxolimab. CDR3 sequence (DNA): TGTGCCAGCAGCTTAGGACAAATGAACACTGAAGCTTTCTTT. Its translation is CASSLGQMNTEAFF.